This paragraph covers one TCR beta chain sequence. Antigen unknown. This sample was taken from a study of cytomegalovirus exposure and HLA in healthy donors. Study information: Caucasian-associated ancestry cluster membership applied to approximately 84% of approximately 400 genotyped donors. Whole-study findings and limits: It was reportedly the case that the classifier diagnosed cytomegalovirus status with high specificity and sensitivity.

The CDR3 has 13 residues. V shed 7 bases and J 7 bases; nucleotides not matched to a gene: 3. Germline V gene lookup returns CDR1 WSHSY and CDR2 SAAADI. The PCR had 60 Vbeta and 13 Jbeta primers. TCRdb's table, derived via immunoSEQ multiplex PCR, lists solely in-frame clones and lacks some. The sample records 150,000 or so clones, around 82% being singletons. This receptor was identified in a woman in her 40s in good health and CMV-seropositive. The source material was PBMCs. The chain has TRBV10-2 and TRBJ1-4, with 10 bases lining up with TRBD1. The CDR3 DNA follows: TGCGCCAGCACCGGGACAGGGGTTGAAAAACTGTTTTTT. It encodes CASTGTGVEKLFF.